This T cell receptor (beta chain) originates from a study of shared clonotypes between healthy human individuals. Notes on this clone: Its matching antigen is unknown.

The authors split each subset's genomic DNA evenly across several immunoSEQ plates. TCRdb's table, derived via immunoSEQ multiplex PCR, lists solely in-frame clones and lacks some. The profile covers roughly 2.1 million clones, with more than 85% appearing a single time and 1.5% to 2% taken by the ten largest. Germline trimming cut 1 base from V and 1 base from J; bases unmatched to any gene: 3. Germline CDR1 and CDR2: SEHNR and FQNEAQ (reference sequence). The CDR3 loop spans 15 amino acids. CD45RO-negative, CCR7-positively selected cells formed the naive CD8 fraction, excluding terminally differentiated effector memory CD45RA+ cells. Study conclusions and caveats: Incomplete sequencing of sorted subsets was indicated by rarefaction despite large depth.

This receptor was taken from a young man in good health. Some clones in this sample may be carry-over from other donors' samples. This chain links TRBV7-9 with TRBJ2-7; TRBD1 agrees at 8 bases. Source material: naive CD8+ T cells from PBMCs. The CDR3 loop reads CASSLVTGGSYEQYF. The DNA of the CDR3 is TGTGCCAGCAGCTTAGTTACAGGGGGGTCCTACGAGCAGTACTTC.